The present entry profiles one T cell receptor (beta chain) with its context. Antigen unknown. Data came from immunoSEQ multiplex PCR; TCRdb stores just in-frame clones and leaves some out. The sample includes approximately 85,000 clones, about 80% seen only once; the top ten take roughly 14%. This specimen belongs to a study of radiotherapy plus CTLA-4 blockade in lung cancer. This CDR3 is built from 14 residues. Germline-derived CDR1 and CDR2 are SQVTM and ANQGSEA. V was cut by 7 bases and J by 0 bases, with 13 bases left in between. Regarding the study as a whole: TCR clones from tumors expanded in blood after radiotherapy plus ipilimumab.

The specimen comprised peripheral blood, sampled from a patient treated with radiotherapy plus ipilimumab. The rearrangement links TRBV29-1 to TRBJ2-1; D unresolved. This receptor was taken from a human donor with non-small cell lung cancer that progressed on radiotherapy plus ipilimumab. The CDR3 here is CSALTPGSYNEQFF. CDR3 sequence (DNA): TGCAGCGCCCTAACGCCCGGCTCCTACAATGAGCAGTTCTTC.